This is a list of T cell receptor beta chains from one sample in a study of cytomegalovirus exposure and HLA in healthy donors. The data were produced by immunoSEQ multiplex PCR, yet TCRdb's version contains in-frame clones alone and is incomplete. This table has about 140,000 clones, approximately 86% appearing once. Input material: PBMCs. The origin of the receptors is a middle-aged woman in good health and CMV-seronegative. Both conserved end residues are part of each CDR3. A D gene is named only where the DNA matches it firmly. Clone sizes are given selectively: once, few, many, or a class where the clone is expanded.

clone size	D gene	V gene	J gene	CDR3 DNA	CDR3 protein
.	TRBD1	TRBV28	TRBJ1-4	TGTGCCAGCAGTGGTCAGGGGGCGCGGAAAAAACTGTTTTTT	CASSGQGARKKLFF
.	.	TRBV29-1	TRBJ2-3	TGCAGCATAGCCCTCTCGCGGTCTAGCACAGATACGCAGTATTTT	CSIALSRSSTDTQYF
.	.	TRBV9	TRBJ2-3	TGTGCCAGCAGCGTAGACGGGAGAAACCCAGATACGCAGTATTTT	CASSVDGRNPDTQYF
.	.	TRBV10-3	TRBJ2-3	TGTGCCATCAGTGAGTCAAACAGGGCAACAGATACGCAGTATTTT	CAISESNRATDTQYF
.	.	TRBV7-2	TRBJ2-1	TGTGCCAGCAGCTTAGAGAAGAGCTCCTACAATGAGCAGTTCTTC	CASSLEKSSYNEQFF
.	.	TRBV7-2	TRBJ2-7	TGTGCCAGCAGCCCGGGACACCTCTACGAGCAGTACTTC	CASSPGHLYEQYF
.	TRBD2	TRBV11-3	TRBJ2-3	TGTGCCACGACGACTAGCGGGGGCACAGATACGCAGTATTTT	CATTTSGGTDTQYF
.	TRBD1	TRBV5-1	TRBJ2-1	TGCGCCAGCAGCTCCTCCGGGACAGAGTTTAATGAGCAGTTCTTC	CASSSSGTEFNEQFF
.	.	TRBV6-1	TRBJ2-7	TGTGCCAGCAGTGCGGGGAGCTCCTACGAGCAGTACTTC	CASSAGSSYEQYF
.	TRBD1	TRBV7-9	TRBJ2-3	TGTTCCAGCAGCACAGGGGATTCAGATACGCAGTATTTT	CSSSTGDSDTQYF
.	.	TRBV6-1	TRBJ2-7	TGTGCCAGCAGTGAAGGGTACAGCTTGATTTCCTACGAGCAGTACTTC	CASSEGYSLISYEQYF
.	TRBD2	TRBV19	TRBJ2-7	TGTGCCAGTAGTATAAGTCTAGCGGACTACGAGCAGTACTTC	CASSISLADYEQYF
once	TRBD1	TRBV6-1	TRBJ1-2	TGTGCCAGCACCCCCTCAGGGGGGTCTAACTATGGCTACACCTTC	CASTPSGGSNYGYTF
.	TRBD2	TRBV11-1	TRBJ2-7	TGTGCCAGCAGCTTACCGGGACTAGCGAACGAGCAGTACTTC	CASSLPGLANEQYF
.	.	TRBV7-9	TRBJ2-1	TGTTCCAGTAGACCAGGGCACGAGGAGCAGTTCTTC	CSSRPGHEEQFF
.	.	TRBV4-1	TRBJ2-1	TGCGCCAGCAGCCAAGTTGTGGCGGGTAAGAGCTCCTACAATGAGCAGTTCTTC	CASSQVVAGKSSYNEQFF
.	.	TRBV11-3	TRBJ2-5	TGTGCCAGCAGCTTAGGTGGCCAGACTGGGGAGACCCAGTACTTC	CASSLGGQTGETQYF
once	.	TRBV2	TRBJ1-3	TGTGCCAGCAGTGGCCGGGTGTACGGAAACACCATATATTTT	CASSGRVYGNTIYF
.	.	TRBV6-1	TRBJ2-5	TGTGCCAGCAGTCTGCGCTCGGAGACCCAGTACTTC	CASSLRSETQYF
.	.	TRBV5-1	TRBJ2-7	TGCGCCAGCAGCGAGATGCGGGGCGCCTACGAGCAGTACTTC	CASSEMRGAYEQYF
few	TRBD1	TRBV6-5	TRBJ2-7	TGTGCCAGCAGTTACTCCGGGACAGGAACCTACGAGCAGTACTTC	CASSYSGTGTYEQYF
.	TRBD1	TRBV19	TRBJ2-7	TGTGCCAGTAGTATCGGGACAGGGTACAACGAGCAGTACTTC	CASSIGTGYNEQYF
many	.	TRBV11-3	TRBJ2-7	TGTGCCAGCAGCTCGCGGGGCTCCGGAGGCGAGCAGTACTTC	CASSSRGSGGEQYF
.	TRBD2	TRBV11-3	TRBJ2-1	TGTGCCAGCAGCCTCGGGACTAGCTGGACCTACAATGAGCAGTTCTTC	CASSLGTSWTYNEQFF
.	.	TRBV9	TRBJ1-3	TGTGCCAGCAGCGTAGCGGTCTCTGGAAACACCATATATTTT	CASSVAVSGNTIYF
.	.	TRBV7-9	TRBJ2-7	TGTTCCAGCAGCTTAGCCCACGGCTACGAGCAGTACTTC	CSSSLAHGYEQYF
.	TRBD1	TRBV10-3	TRBJ2-7	TGTGCCATCACTCCGGGACAGGGGGGGGGCGAGCAGTACTTC	CAITPGQGGGEQYF
few	.	TRBV7-9	TRBJ1-1	TGTGCCAGCTCCCCCGGGACACTGAACACTGAAGCTTTCTTT	CASSPGTLNTEAFF
.	TRBD1	TRBV6-5	TRBJ1-2	TGTGCCAGCAGGCCGACAGGGTTCTATGGCTACACCTTC	CASRPTGFYGYTF
.	.	TRBV5-4	TRBJ1-1	TGTGCCAGCAGCTCACTATATACTGAAGCTTTCTTT	CASSSLYTEAFF
.	.	TRBV11-2	TRBJ2-7	TGTGCCAGCAGCTTATTGGGGGCCCGCTACTACGAGCAGTACTTC	CASSLLGARYYEQYF
.	TRBD1	TRBV7-9	TRBJ2-7	TGTGCCAGCAGCCACGACAGGGACTACGAGCAGTACTTC	CASSHDRDYEQYF
few	.	TRBV10-3	TRBJ2-7	TGTGCCATCAGTGATGGGACAACCTCGGGCGAGCAGTACTTC	CAISDGTTSGEQYF
once	.	TRBV6-6	TRBJ2-7	TGTGCCAGCAGTTACTCGACGAGGGAGCAGTACTTC	CASSYSTREQYF
.	TRBD1	TRBV11-3	TRBJ1-3	TGTGCCAGCAGGGACAGGGCGTCAGGAAACACCATATATTTT	CASRDRASGNTIYF
.	TRBD2	TRBV6-5	TRBJ2-7	TGTGCCAGCAGAATGGAGGGAGGGAACGTCTACGAGCAGTACTTC	CASRMEGGNVYEQYF
.	.	TRBV19	TRBJ2-1	TGTGCCAGTAGCACCGACTCGTCACAGTTCTTC	CASSTDSSQFF
.	.	TRBV6-1	TRBJ1-4	TGTGCCAGCGCCTTCGGAGACAGTAATGAAAAACTGTTTTTT	CASAFGDSNEKLFF
.	TRBD2	TRBV11-1	TRBJ2-1	TGTGCCAGCAGCCAGCGGGAGTACTTTCGGAATGAGCAGTTCTTC	CASSQREYFRNEQFF
.	TRBD2	TRBV4-3	TRBJ2-1	TGCGCCAGCAGCCAAGATCGGTGGACTAGCTCCGATGAGCAGTTCTTC	CASSQDRWTSSDEQFF
.	TRBD2	TRBV7-3	TRBJ2-2	TGTGCCAGCAGCTTAAGGTCCGGGACTAGCGGAGCGAACACCGGGGAGCTGTTTTTT	CASSLRSGTSGANTGELFF
.	.	TRBV7-2	TRBJ2-7	TGTGCCAGCAGCTTAGATGCGGGGGCTCGGAACGAGCAGTACTTC	CASSLDAGARNEQYF
.	.	TRBV6-1	TRBJ1-1	TGTGCCAGCAGTGTCAGGGTGATGAACACTGAAGCTTTCTTT	CASSVRVMNTEAFF
.	TRBD2	TRBV27	TRBJ2-5	TGTGCCAGCAGTTCCCTGGCCGGGACTAGCGGGAGATTAACCCAGTACTTC	CASSSLAGTSGRLTQYF
.	TRBD2	TRBV13	TRBJ2-2	TGTGCCAGCAGCTCAAGGACTAGCGGGAGACCCGGGGAGCTGTTTTTT	CASSSRTSGRPGELFF
.	.	TRBV11-2	TRBJ1-3	TGTGCCAGCAGCTTAGCCAGGGGAAACACCATATATTTT	CASSLARGNTIYF
once	TRBD2	TRBV6-6	TRBJ2-1	TGTGCCAGCAGTAAAAGCCTAGCGGGAGTTTACAATGAGCAGTTCTTC	CASSKSLAGVYNEQFF
few	TRBD2	TRBV10-1	TRBJ2-1	TGCGCCAGCAGTGAGGGGACTAGCGGTTACAATGAGCAGTTCTTC	CASSEGTSGYNEQFF
once	TRBD2	TRBV10-1	TRBJ2-1	TGCGCCAGCACATCCACGCGGGAGGGCCTCGATGAGCAGTTCTTC	CASTSTREGLDEQFF
once	.	TRBV9	TRBJ2-5	TGTGCCAGCAGCCTTCATACAGGGTCCCGGGAGACCCAGTACTTC	CASSLHTGSRETQYF
few	.	TRBV2	TRBJ2-3	TGTGCCAGCAGTCTACGAAGGCAGGGTAGCACAGATACGCAGTATTTT	CASSLRRQGSTDTQYF
.	.	TRBV5-1	TRBJ1-2	TGCGCCAGCAGCTCGGGTGTACCGTATGGCTACACCTTC	CASSSGVPYGYTF
.	TRBD1	TRBV6-6	TRBJ2-3	TGTGCCAGCAGTTTCACCGGGACAGGGGCCGTAGATACGCAGTATTTT	CASSFTGTGAVDTQYF
.	.	TRBV2	TRBJ1-1	TGTGCCAGCAGTGATGAGGGTGGGTGGACTGAAGCTTTCTTT	CASSDEGGWTEAFF
.	.	TRBV4-1	TRBJ1-4	TGCGCCAGCAGCCAAGTTGCAGTAATCGAAAAACTGTTTTTT	CASSQVAVIEKLFF